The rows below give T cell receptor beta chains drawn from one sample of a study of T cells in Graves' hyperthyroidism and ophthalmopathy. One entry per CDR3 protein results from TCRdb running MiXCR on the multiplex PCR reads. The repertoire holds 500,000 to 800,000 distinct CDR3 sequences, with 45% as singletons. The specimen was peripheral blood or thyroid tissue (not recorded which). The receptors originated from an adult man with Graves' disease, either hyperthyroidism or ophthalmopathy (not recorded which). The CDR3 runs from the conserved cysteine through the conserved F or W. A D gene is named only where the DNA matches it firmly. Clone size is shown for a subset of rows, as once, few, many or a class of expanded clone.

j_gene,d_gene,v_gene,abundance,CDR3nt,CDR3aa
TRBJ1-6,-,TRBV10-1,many,TGCGCCAGCAGTGAGACACGCAGACCCCTCCACTTT,CASSETRRPLHF
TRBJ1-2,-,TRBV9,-,TGTGCCAGCAGCGTAGGAGGTTCGCGGACGGAGTGGGTTAATGGCTACACCTTC,CASSVGGSRTEWVNGYTF
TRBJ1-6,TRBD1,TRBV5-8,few,TGTGCCAGCAGCGACCGGGACAGGGGAAGGATGGGTTCACCCCTCCACTTT,CASSDRDRGRMGSPLHF
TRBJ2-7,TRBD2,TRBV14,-,TGTGCCAGCAGCGCTACCGGGACTAGCGGATTTTACGAGCAGTACTTC,CASSATGTSGFYEQYF
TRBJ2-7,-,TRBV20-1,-,TGCAGTGCCGTACGGGGGGCAGGTGGCTACGAGCAGTACTTC,CSAVRGAGGYEQYF
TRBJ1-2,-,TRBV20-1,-,TGCAGTGCTAGAGACGGTCGGACTAGCGGCTACACCTTC,CSARDGRTSGYTF
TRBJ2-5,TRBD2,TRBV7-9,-,TGTGCCAGCAGCCAAGCCGGGACTAGCGGGATAGGGAGGTGGGAGACCCAGTACTTC,CASSQAGTSGIGRWETQYF
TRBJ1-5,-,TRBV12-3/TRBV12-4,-,TGTGCCAGCAGTTATGCGGGGCCCAATCAGCCCCAGCATTTT,CASSYAGPNQPQHF
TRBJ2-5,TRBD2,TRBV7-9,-,TGTGCCAGCAGCTTGGAGCCTAGCGGGTCACAAGAGACCCAGTACTTC,CASSLEPSGSQETQYF
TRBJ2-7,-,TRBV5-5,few,TGTGCCAGCAGGCCGGGACTCCTCCTAGAGCAGTACTTC,CASRPGLLLEQYF
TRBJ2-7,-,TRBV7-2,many,TGTGCCAGCAGCCGCCTCTGGGGGCAGTACTTC,CASSRLWGQYF
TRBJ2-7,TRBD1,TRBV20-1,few,TGCAGTGCTAGGGGGACAGGTCCCTACGAGCAGTACTTC,CSARGTGPYEQYF
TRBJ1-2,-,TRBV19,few,TGTGCCAGTAGTGCAGGGGCCTCCTATGGCTACACCTTC,CASSAGASYGYTF
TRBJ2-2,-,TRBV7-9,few,TGTGCCGGAAAAGGGGCGCCCGGGGAGCTGTTTTTT,CAGKGAPGELFF
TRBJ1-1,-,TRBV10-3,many,TGTGCCATCAGTGTCGGGGACGCTGAAGCTTTCTTT,CAISVGDAEAFF
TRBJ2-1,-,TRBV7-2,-,TGTGCCACCAGCTGGAACGGAGAGGTTGAGCAGTTCTTC,CATSWNGEVEQFF
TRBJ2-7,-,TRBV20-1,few,TGCAGTGCTAGGGGCTTGGAGACGGGGGGCGAATACGAGCAGTACTTC,CSARGLETGGEYEQYF
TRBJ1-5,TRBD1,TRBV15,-,TGTGCCACCAGCAGCCTGGGACAGGGCAGCAATCAGCCCCAGCATTTT,CATSSLGQGSNQPQHF
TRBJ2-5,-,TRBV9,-,TGTGCCAGCAGCGTATCTCCTAGCGAGAGAGAGACCCAGTACTTC,CASSVSPSERETQYF
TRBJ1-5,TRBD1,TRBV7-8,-,TGTGCCAGCAGCGACCCGGGACAGGGTAGCAATCAGCCCCAGCATTTT,CASSDPGQGSNQPQHF
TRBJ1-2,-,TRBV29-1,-,TGCAGCGTACGGGACCGAAGCTATGGCTACACCTTC,CSVRDRSYGYTF
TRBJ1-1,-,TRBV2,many,TGTGCCAGCCTCCTCAGGGCGGGTGAAGCTTTCTTT,CASLLRAGEAFF
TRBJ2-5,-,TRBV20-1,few,TGCAGTGCCTCAAAAAGCTCAGGGTTCCAAGAGACCCAGTACTTC,CSASKSSGFQETQYF
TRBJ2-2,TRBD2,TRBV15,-,TGTGCCACCAGCAGAGATAAGGGGCGGGGGGTAGTAGATTCGAACACCGGGGAGCTGTTTTTT,CATSRDKGRGVVDSNTGELFF
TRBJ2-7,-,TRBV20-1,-,TGCAGTGCTAGAGTTCGGGCCACCGGGGAGCAGTACTTC,CSARVRATGEQYF
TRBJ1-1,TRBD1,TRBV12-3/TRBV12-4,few,TGTGCCAGCAGTCGACAGGGAATCACTGAAGCTTTCTTT,CASSRQGITEAFF
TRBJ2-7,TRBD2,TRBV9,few,TGTGCCAGCTCACCCTCCGGGACTAACTACGAGCAGTACTTC,CASSPSGTNYEQYF
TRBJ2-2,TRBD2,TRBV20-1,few,TGCAGTGCCCTCGGAGCGGGGGGGAACACCGGGGAGCTGTTTTTT,CSALGAGGNTGELFF
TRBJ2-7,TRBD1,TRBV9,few,TGTGCCAGCAGCCCGGGACAGCACTCCTACGAGCAGTACTTC,CASSPGQHSYEQYF
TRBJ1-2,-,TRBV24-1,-,TGTGCCAGCAACTCGGGGGCGGTATATGGCTACACCTTC,CASNSGAVYGYTF
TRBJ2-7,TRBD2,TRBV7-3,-,TGTGCCAGCAGCTTAGACCGAGCGGGAGGGCCGAGGGAGCAGTACTTC,CASSLDRAGGPREQYF
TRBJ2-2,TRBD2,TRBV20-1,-,TGCAGTGCTAGAGATGAGCGGGATCGAGGGGAGCTGTTTTTT,CSARDERDRGELFF
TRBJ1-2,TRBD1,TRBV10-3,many,TGTGCCATCAGTGAGGGACAGGGGAATGGCTACACCTTC,CAISEGQGNGYTF
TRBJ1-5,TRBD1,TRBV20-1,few,TGCAGTGTCGGTCGACAGGGCGGTAGCAATCAGCCCCAGCATTTT,CSVGRQGGSNQPQHF
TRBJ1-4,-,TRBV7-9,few,TGTGCCAGCAGCTCGCCCGGGCGGGGGGGCAGTGAAAAACTGTTTTTT,CASSSPGRGGSEKLFF
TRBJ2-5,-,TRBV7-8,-,TGTGCCAGCAGCCTATCCGCCAGCGGTCAAGGGACCCAGTACTTC,CASSLSASGQGTQYF